The 13 T cell receptor beta chains reported below all come from one sample, sequenced in a study of blood T cell repertoires in COVID-19 (dated by TCRdb to the early 2020s). The method was the immunoSEQ multiplex PCR assay. TCRdb re-hosts the immuneACCESS table, in-frame sequences only. Its copies lack some clones; in the studies checked, an unresolved V gene accounts for under half of them, and the cause for the rest is not known. This sample comprises roughly 170,000 clones, approximately 80% of them detected only once. The biggest ten clones account for 17% of the sample. Sequenced material: PBMCs or T cells enriched from blood (not recorded which). These receptors originate from a woman in her forties or fifties who had recovered from COVID-19.

The rearrangement links TRBV29-1 to TRBJ1-1, with 9 bases that match TRBD1. The trim removed 4 bases at V and 1 base at J, leaving 1 base unmatched. Germline values: CDR1 SQVTM, CDR2 ANQGSEA. The CDR3 is 13 residues long. Written as DNA, the CDR3 is TGCAGCGTTGGACAGGGGGGGAACACTGAAGCTTTCTTT. It is translated as CSVGQGGNTEAFF. Filled out from reference TRBV29-1 and TRBJ1-1, the complete variable domain reads SAVISQKPSRDICQRGTSLTIQCQVDSQVTMMFWYRQQPGQSLTLIATANQGSEATYESGFVIDKFPISRPNLTFSTLTVSNMSPEDSSIYLCSVGQGGNTEAFFGQGTRLTVV.

This clone turned up a few times. This rearrangement joins TRBV28 to TRBJ2-2; tentative D call: TRBD2 (6 bases). Deletions cut 6 bases from V and 4 bases from J, with 15 bases between. CDR1 and CDR2 from the germline V gene are MDHEN and SYDVKM. This CDR3 spans 15 amino acids. The CDR3 DNA sequence: TGTGCCAGCAGCTCAGGGCTAGCGACCACCGGGGAGCTGTTTTTT. The encoded protein is CASSSGLATTGELFF.

The chain carries TRBV2 and TRBJ1-2; D may be TRBD1 (6 bases). The germline CDR1 and CDR2 sequences are SNHLY and FYNNEI. Trimming stripped 6 bases from V and 7 bases from J, with 15 bases between. This CDR3 region has 13 residues. The CDR3: CASSGTTGTGYTF. Here the CDR3 DNA reads TGTGCCAGCAGCGGAACGACAGGAACTGGCTACACCTTC.

The chain carries TRBV20-1 and TRBJ2-1; perhaps TRBD2 as D (6 bases). V was cut by 3 bases and J by 7 bases, with 13 bases left in between. This CDR3 spans 13 amino acids. Germline V gene sequence: CDR1 DFQATT, CDR2 SNEGSKA (reference sequence). As DNA, the CDR3 is TGCAGTGCTAGTCGCGGGACGGGAAATGAGCAGTTCTTC. It encodes CSASRGTGNEQFF.

This clone was observed a few times. The chain links TRBV10-3 to TRBJ2-7; 11 bases match TRBD2. With V trimmed by 4 bases and J by 7 bases, 6 bases remained unmatched. CDR1 is ENHRY, CDR2 SYGVKD, per germline. CDR3 length equals 14 residues. The CDR3 nucleotides read TGTGCCATCAGTGGAATAGCGGGAGGGGGGGAGCAGTACTTC. This translates into CAISGIAGGGEQYF.

This clone was picked up a small number of times. The chain couples TRBV21-1 to TRBJ1-2; the D segment call TRBD1 is taken from the table without a DNA check. TRBV21-1 is noted as a pseudogene. The CDR3 runs to 18 residues. CDR3 sequence reads: CASSICRDRGHTFYGYTF. The DNA of the CDR3 is TGTGCCAGCAGCATTTGCCGGGACAGGGGACACACGTTCTATGGCTACACCTTC.

This clone came up a few times. The gene calls are TRBV5-1 and TRBJ2-1; perhaps TRBD1 as D (7 bases). This CDR3 contains 15 residues. The V end was cut by 3 bases, the J end by 8 bases, with 18 bases between. Per germline, CDR1 SGHRS and CDR2 YFSETQ. CDR3 residues: CASSSHRGGEYEQFF. The CDR3 nucleotides are TGCGCCAGCAGCTCACACAGGGGAGGTGAATATGAGCAGTTCTTC. Using reference TRBV5-1 and TRBJ2-1 for the parts outside the CDR3, the full variable domain is KAGVTQTPRYLIKTRGQQVTLSCSPISGHRSVSWYQQTPGQGLQFLFEYFSETQRNKGNFPGRFSGRQFSNSRSEMNVSTLELGDSALYLCASSSHRGGEYEQFFGPGTRLTVL.

The CDR3 DNA reads TGTGCCAGCAGCACCCGGGACTACACCGGGGAGCTGTTTTTT. It specifies CASSTRDYTGELFF. This chain joins TRBV7-2 and TRBJ2-2, with D perhaps TRBD2 (6 bases). The CDR3 covers 14 residues. From germline, CDR1 is SGHTA and CDR2 FQGNSA. V gave up 5 bases and J gave up 3 bases, with 10 bases separating them. Full variable domain (remainder filled in from reference TRBV7-2 and TRBJ2-2): GAGVSQSPSNKVTEKGKDVELRCDPISGHTALYWYRQSLGQGLEFLIYFQGNSAPDKSGLPSDRFSAERTGGSVSTLTIQRTQQEDSAVYLCASSTRDYTGELFFGEGSRLTVL.

CDR3 nucleotides: TGTGCCAGCAGTGAATCCGGGGACTGGGTTTCGCAGTTCTTC. Translation gives CASSESGDWVSQFF. The gene calls are TRBV25-1 and TRBJ2-1; possibly TRBD2 for D (6 bases). Germline V gene data show CDR1 as MGHDK and CDR2 as SYGVNS. The V gene lost 1 base and the J gene lost 12 bases, with 16 bases spanning the gap. CDR3 length equals 14 residues.

The J gene is TRBJ1-2, the V gene TRBV27; weak D call: TRBD1 (5 bases). Germline CDR1 and CDR2: MNHEY and SMNVEV (reference sequence). V dropped 5 bases and J dropped 5 bases, with 15 bases sitting between them. The CDR3 contains 14 residues. CDR3 DNA sequence: TGTGCCAGCAGTCGTGGGGCGGGGGGGTATGGCTACACCTTC. Residues: CASSRGAGGYGYTF.

As concerns this clone: Additional DNA sequences in this sample encode the identical CDR3. The rearrangement uses TRBV5-8 and TRBJ2-3; TRBD2 matches at 11 bases. The CDR3 covers 16 residues. With V trimmed by 2 bases and J by 0 bases, 2 bases remained unmatched. CDR1 is SGHTS and CDR2 is YDEGEE in the germline V gene. This chain's CDR3 is CASSFLAGGSTDTQYF. For the CDR3, the DNA is TGTGCCAGCAGCTTTCTAGCGGGAGGCAGCACAGATACGCAGTATTTT.

The chain couples TRBV5-1 to TRBJ2-4; 9 bases are a match to TRBD2. The CDR3 has 19 residues. The junction had 14 bases not matched to a gene; V was cut back by 4 bases and J by 0 bases. Germline V gives CDR1 SGHRS, CDR2 YFSETQ. DNA of the CDR3: TGCGCCAGCAGCCTGGGCGGGGGGGCGGCTAACCTAGCCAAAAACATTCAGTACTTC. It translates to CASSLGGGAANLAKNIQYF.

The CDR3 loop is CAWSVQAIAALHF. The CDR3 DNA reads TGTGCCTGGAGTGTACAGGCCATAGCGGCCCTCCACTTT. J is TRBJ1-6 and V is TRBV30, with D possibly being TRBD1 (5 bases). Trimming took off 0 bases at V and 14 bases at J, with 14 bases between the two ends. CDR1 is GTSNPN, CDR2 SVGIG, per germline (reference sequence). The CDR3 is 13 residues long.